The 12 T cell receptor beta chains below come from one sample, sequenced in a study of CD8+CD57+ T cells in acquired aplastic anemia. Genomic DNA templated the TCR beta VDJ and CDR3 profiling. TCRdb independently ran MiXCR on the reads; one entry per CDR3 protein. Altogether roughly 130,000 distinct CDR3 sequences are present, around 48% being singletons, with the ten largest covering roughly 2.7%. Sequencing was performed on sorted CD4+, CD8+, or CD8+CD57+ T cells (not recorded which) from PBMCs. The source is a human donor in good health, serving as a control.

This rearrangement joins TRBV9 to TRBJ2-7; D possibly corresponds to TRBD1 (6 bases). The CDR3 spans 13 residues. V shed 4 bases and J shed 2 bases, with 10 bases lying between them. The germline gives CDR1 SGDLS, CDR2 YYNGEE. In nucleotides, the CDR3 is TGTGCCAGCAGCTTCCGGGACACCTACGAGCAGTACTTC. Amino acids: CASSFRDTYEQYF.

This clonotype was seen many times. V usage is TRBV19 and J usage is TRBJ1-1, with unresolved D. The V end was cut by 5 bases, the J end by 1 base, with 14 bases between. The germline V gene has CDR1 LNHDA and CDR2 SQIVND (reference sequence). This CDR3 spans 15 amino acids. This CDR3 is CASSATSVGNTEAFF. The CDR3, as DNA: TGTGCCAGTAGTGCCACCTCGGTCGGGAACACTGAAGCTTTCTTT.

This clonotype occurred many times. J is TRBJ1-1 and V is TRBV7-7; D possibly corresponds to TRBD1 (5 bases). This CDR3 is built from 13 residues. Trimming cost V 2 bases and J 5 bases, with 9 bases left between them. Germline V gene lookup returns CDR1 SSHAT and CDR2 FNYEAQ (reference sequence). The CDR3: CASSLMEGTEAFF. CDR3 coding DNA: TGTGCCAGCAGCTTAATGGAGGGGACTGAAGCTTTCTTT.

This clonotype came up many times. The chain links TRBV20-1 to TRBJ1-2; D perhaps matches TRBD1 (5 bases). Trimming took 6 bases from V and 0 from J, leaving 14 bases between them. Germline V gives CDR1 DFQATT, CDR2 SNEGSKA (reference sequence). There are 14 residues in the CDR3. This CDR3 is CSATDIRSNYGYTF. Written as DNA, the CDR3 is TGCAGTGCCACGGACATTAGGTCTAACTATGGCTACACCTTC.

Ten or more counts support this clonotype. CDR3 amino acids: CASSGGTGGADTQYF. The CDR3 DNA reads TGTGCCAGCAGTGGAGGGACAGGGGGTGCAGATACGCAGTATTTT. The chain is built from TRBV6-1 and TRBJ2-3; TRBD1 aligns across 11 bases. Losses at the gene ends were 4 bases for V and 4 bases for J; bases not matched to a gene: 4. Germline CDR1 reads MNHNS; CDR2 reads SASEGT. The CDR3 runs to 15 residues.

Regarding this clonotype: The junction differs from germline at one of its ends, possibly a read error. The V call is TRBV7-9, the J call TRBJ1-2; D uncertain. The CDR3 length is 13 residues. Germline lookup yields CDR1 SEHNR and CDR2 FQNEAQ (reference sequence). The CDR3 reads CASSVAANYGYTF. The CDR3 bases are TGTGCCAGCAGCGTAGCTGCCAACTATGGCTACACCTTC. Full variable domain (remainder filled in from reference TRBV7-9 and TRBJ1-2): DTGVSQNPRHKITKRGQNVTFRCDPISEHNRLYWYRQTLGQGPEFLTYFQNEAQLEKSRLLSDRFSAERPKGSFSTLEIQRTEQGDSAMYLCASSVAANYGYTFGSGTRLTVV.

V and J are TRBV29-1 and TRBJ1-1; the D is unclear. V gave up 6 bases and J gave up 4 bases, with 12 bases separating them. CDR1 SQVTM and CDR2 ANQGSEA come from the germline V gene. CDR3 length: 12 amino acids. For the CDR3, the DNA is TGCAGCGTCCTAAGTGGGTCCACTGAAGCTTTCTTT. Translating it yields CSVLSGSTEAFF.

This rearrangement joins TRBV2 to TRBJ1-1; D remains unclear. The CDR3 length is 14 residues. The V gene lost 4 bases and the J gene lost 0 bases, with 9 bases spanning the gap. Per the germline V gene, CDR1 is SNHLY and CDR2 is FYNNEI. The CDR3 sequence is CASSVEVMNTEAFF. In nucleotides, the CDR3 is TGTGCCAGCAGTGTCGAGGTCATGAACACTGAAGCTTTCTTT.

This clonotype was observed many times. This sequence joins TRBV12-3 or TRBV12-4 and TRBJ2-5; 7 bases line up with TRBD1. The CDR3 is made up of 12 amino acids. Trimming removed 6 bases from V and 8 bases from J; junction bases left unmatched: 6. CDR3 nucleotide sequence: TGTGCCAGCAGCGAGACAGGGAGTACCCAGTACTTC. Amino acid sequence: CASSETGSTQYF.

This clonotype was picked up many times. The chain is built from TRBV19 and TRBJ1-1; no clear D. From germline, CDR1 is LNHDA and CDR2 SQIVND (reference sequence). This CDR3 region has 11 residues. V was clipped by 3 bases and J by 6 bases, with 5 bases between them. The CDR3 DNA reads TGTGCCAGTAGTATCGCTGCTGAAGCTTTCTTT. As protein: CASSIAAEAFF. Full variable domain (missing parts from reference TRBV19 and TRBJ1-1): DGGITQSPKYLFRKEGQNVTLSCEQNLNHDAMYWYRQDPGQGLRLIYYSQIVNDFQKGDIAEGYSVSREKKESFPLTVTSAQKNPTAFYLCASSIAAEAFFGQGTRLTVV.

The chain uses TRBV11-2 and TRBJ2-3, with 8 nucleotides matching TRBD2. Germline assignment: CDR1 SGHAT and CDR2 FQNNGV. V dropped 5 bases and J dropped 4; count of bases not matched to a gene: 14. The CDR3 is 17 amino acids. This CDR3 reads CASSTHSGGRSADTQYF. DNA of the CDR3: TGTGCCAGCAGCACTCACTCGGGGGGGCGTAGCGCAGATACGCAGTATTTT.

The chain joins TRBV10-3 to TRBJ2-5; D perhaps matches TRBD1 (8 bases). V was trimmed by 5 bases and J by 4 bases, leaving 11 bases between them. This CDR3 spans 13 amino acids. The V gene's germline CDR1 is ENHRY and CDR2 SYGVKD. This chain's CDR3 is CAISTGGGETQYF. CDR3 sequence (DNA): TGTGCCATCAGTACAGGGGGGGGAGAGACCCAGTACTTC.